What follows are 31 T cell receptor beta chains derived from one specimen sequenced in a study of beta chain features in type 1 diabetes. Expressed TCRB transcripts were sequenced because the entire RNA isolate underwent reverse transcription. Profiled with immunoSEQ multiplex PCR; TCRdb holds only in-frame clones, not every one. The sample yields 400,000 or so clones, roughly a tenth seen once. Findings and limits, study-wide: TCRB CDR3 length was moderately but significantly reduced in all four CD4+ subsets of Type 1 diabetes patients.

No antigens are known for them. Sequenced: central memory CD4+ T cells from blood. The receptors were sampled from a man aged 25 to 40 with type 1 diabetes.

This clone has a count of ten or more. The CDR3 DNA follows: TGCAGCGGTGGGTTAGACAGCCGGACCTACACCTTC. It codes for CSGGLDSRTYTF. The chain joins TRBV29-1 to TRBJ1-2, with a weak D call TRBD1 (5 bases). Germline V lookup: CDR1 SQVTM, CDR2 ANQGSEA. V was cut by 7 bases and J by 10 bases, with 19 bases left in between. This CDR3 comprises 12 residues. The full variable domain, in which reference TRBV29-1 and TRBJ1-2 provide the parts outside the CDR3, is SAVISQKPSRDICQRGTSLTIQCQVDSQVTMMFWYRQQPGQSLTLIATANQGSEATYESGFVIDKFPISRPNLTFSTLTVSNMSPEDSSIYLCSGGLDSRTYTFGSGTRLTVV.

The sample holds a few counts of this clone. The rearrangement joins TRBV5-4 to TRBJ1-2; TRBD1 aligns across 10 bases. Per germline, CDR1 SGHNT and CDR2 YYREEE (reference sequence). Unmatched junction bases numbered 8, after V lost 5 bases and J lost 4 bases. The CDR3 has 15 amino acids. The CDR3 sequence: CASRTGGESAYGYTF. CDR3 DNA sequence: TGTGCCAGCAGGACAGGGGGCGAGTCAGCCTATGGCTACACCTTC.

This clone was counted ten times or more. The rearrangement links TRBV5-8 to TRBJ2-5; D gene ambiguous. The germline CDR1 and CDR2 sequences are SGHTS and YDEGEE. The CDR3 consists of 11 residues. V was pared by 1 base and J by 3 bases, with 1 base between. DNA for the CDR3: TGTGCCAGCAGCTTGAAAGAGACCCAGTACTTC. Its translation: CASSLKETQYF.

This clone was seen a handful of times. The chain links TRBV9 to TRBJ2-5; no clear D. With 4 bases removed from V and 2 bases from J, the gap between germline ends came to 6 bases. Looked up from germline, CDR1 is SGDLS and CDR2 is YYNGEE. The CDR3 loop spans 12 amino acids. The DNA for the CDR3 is TGTGCCAGCAGCACCACGCAAGAGACCCAGTACTTC. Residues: CASSTTQETQYF. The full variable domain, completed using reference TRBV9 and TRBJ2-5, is DSGVTQTPKHLITATGQRVTLRCSPRSGDLSVYWYQQSLDQGLQFLIQYYNGEERAKGNILERFSAQQFPDLHSELNLSSLELGDSALYFCASSTTQETQYFGPGTRLLVL.

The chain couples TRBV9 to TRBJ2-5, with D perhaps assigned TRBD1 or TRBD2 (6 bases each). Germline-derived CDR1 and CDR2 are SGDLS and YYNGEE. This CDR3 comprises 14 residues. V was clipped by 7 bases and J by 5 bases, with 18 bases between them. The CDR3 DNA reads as TGTGCCAGCCTCCCCTTAGGGGGGATGGAGACCCAGTACTTC. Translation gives CASLPLGGMETQYF.

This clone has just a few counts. CDR3: CASSLIMNTEAFF. The CDR3 DNA follows: TGTGCCAGCAGTTTGATAATGAACACTGAAGCTTTCTTT. The chain recombines TRBV28 with TRBJ1-1; D is undetermined. Per the germline V gene, CDR1 is MDHEN and CDR2 is SYDVKM. With 3 bases removed from V and 0 bases from J, the gap between germline ends came to 5 bases. The CDR3 sequence is 13 residues long.

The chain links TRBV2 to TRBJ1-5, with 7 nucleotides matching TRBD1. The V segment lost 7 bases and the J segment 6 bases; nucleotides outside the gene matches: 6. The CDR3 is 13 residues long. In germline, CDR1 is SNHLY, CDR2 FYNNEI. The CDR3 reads CASNPQGPQPQHF. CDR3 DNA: TGTGCCAGCAACCCACAGGGGCCTCAGCCCCAGCATTTT.

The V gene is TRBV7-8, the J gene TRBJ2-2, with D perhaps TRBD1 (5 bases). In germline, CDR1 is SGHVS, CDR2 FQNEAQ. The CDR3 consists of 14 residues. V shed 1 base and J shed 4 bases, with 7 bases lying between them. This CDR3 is CASSLGQITGELFF. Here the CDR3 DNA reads TGTGCCAGCAGCTTAGGACAGATCACCGGGGAGCTGTTTTTT. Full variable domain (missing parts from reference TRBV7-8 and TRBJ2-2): GAGVSQSPRYKVAKRGQDVALRCDPISGHVSLFWYQQALGQGPEFLTYFQNEAQLDKSGLPSDRFFAERPEGSVSTLKIQRTQQEDSAVYLCASSLGQITGELFFGEGSRLTVL.

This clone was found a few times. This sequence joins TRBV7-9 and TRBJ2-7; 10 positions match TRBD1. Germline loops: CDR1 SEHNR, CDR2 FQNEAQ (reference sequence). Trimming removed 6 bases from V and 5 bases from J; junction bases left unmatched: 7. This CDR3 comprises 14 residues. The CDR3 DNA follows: TGTGCCAGCAGTCTCGGGACAGGGGAAAACGAGCAGTACTTC. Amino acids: CASSLGTGENEQYF.

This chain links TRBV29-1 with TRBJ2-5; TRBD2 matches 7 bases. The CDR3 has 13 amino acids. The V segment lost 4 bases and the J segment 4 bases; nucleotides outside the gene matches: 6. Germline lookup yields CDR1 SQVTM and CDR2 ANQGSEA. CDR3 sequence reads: CSVGGGGGETQYF. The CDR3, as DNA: TGCAGCGTTGGGGGCGGGGGAGGAGAGACCCAGTACTTC.

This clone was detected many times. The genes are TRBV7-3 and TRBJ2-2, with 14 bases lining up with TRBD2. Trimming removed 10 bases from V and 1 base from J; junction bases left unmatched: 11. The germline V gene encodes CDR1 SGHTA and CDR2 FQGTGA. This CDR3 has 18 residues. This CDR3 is CATESGTSGRLNTGELFF. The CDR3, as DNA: TGTGCCACTGAGAGTGGGACTAGCGGGAGACTGAACACCGGGGAGCTGTTTTTT.

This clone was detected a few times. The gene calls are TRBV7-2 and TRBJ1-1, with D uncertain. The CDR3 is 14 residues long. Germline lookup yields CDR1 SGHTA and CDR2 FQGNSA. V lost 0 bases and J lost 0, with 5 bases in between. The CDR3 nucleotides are TGTGCCAGCAGCTTAGCCGGAGTGAACACTGAAGCTTTCTTT. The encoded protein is CASSLAGVNTEAFF.

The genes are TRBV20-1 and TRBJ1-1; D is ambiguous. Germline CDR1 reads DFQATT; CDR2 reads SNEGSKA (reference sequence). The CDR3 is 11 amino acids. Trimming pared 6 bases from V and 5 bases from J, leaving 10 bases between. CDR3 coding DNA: TGCAGTGCCGGAATGGAAACTGAAGCTTTCTTT. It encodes CSAGMETEAFF.

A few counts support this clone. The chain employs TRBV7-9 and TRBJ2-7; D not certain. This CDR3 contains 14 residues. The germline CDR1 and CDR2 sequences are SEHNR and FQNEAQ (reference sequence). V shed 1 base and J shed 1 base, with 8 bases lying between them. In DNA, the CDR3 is TGTGCCAGCAGCTTAGGGCAGCTATCCTACGAGCAGTACTTC. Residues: CASSLGQLSYEQYF.

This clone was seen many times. CDR3 DNA: TGTGCCAGCAGTGACCCTGGGGGGGACAGGACCACCGGGGAGCTGTTTTTT. This gives the protein CASSDPGGDRTTGELFF. The chain recombines TRBV6-1 with TRBJ2-2, with D perhaps TRBD1 (8 bases). The CDR3 is made up of 17 amino acids. V was trimmed by 3 bases and J by 4 bases, leaving 18 bases between them. The germline CDR1 and CDR2 sequences are MNHNS and SASEGT.

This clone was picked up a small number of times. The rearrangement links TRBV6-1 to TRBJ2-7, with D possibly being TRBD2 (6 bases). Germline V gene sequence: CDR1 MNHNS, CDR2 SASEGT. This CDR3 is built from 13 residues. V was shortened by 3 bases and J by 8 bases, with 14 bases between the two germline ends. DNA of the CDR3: TGTGCCAGCAGTGAGGGGGGACCCGGTAAGCAGTACTTC. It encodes CASSEGGPGKQYF.

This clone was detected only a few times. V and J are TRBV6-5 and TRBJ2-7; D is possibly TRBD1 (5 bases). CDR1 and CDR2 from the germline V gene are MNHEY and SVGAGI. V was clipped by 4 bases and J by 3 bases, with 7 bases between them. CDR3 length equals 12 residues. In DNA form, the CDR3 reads TGTGCCAGCAGTTGGGGCATCTACGAGCAGTACTTC. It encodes CASSWGIYEQYF.

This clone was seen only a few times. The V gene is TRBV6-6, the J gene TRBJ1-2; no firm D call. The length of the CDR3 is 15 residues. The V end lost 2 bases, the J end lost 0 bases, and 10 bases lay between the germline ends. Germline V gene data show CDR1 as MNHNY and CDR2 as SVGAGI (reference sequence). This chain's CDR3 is CASSYVAGPNYGYTF. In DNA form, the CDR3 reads TGTGCCAGCAGTTACGTGGCGGGCCCTAACTATGGCTACACCTTC.

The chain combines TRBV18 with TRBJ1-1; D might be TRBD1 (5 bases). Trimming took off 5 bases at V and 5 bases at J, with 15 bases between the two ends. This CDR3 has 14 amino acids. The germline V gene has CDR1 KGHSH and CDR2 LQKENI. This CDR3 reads CASSAGIEGTEAFF. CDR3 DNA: TGTGCCAGCTCAGCAGGGATAGAAGGGACTGAAGCTTTCTTT.

The CDR3 DNA follows: TGTGCCAGCAGCTTTGCGACCTACGAGCAGTACTTC. It codes for CASSFATYEQYF. This chain links TRBV5-4 with TRBJ2-5; unclear D gene. The DNA end is a closer match to TRBJ2-7, so the J assignment may be wrong. The CDR3 length is 12 residues. CDR1 is SGHNT, CDR2 YYREEE, per germline (reference sequence).

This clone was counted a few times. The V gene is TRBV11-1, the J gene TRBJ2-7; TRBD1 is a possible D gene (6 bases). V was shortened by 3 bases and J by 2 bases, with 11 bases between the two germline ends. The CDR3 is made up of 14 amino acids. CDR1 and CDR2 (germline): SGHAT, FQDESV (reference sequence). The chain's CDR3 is CASSLKRGTYEQYF. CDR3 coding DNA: TGTGCCAGCAGCTTGAAAAGGGGGACCTACGAGCAGTACTTC.

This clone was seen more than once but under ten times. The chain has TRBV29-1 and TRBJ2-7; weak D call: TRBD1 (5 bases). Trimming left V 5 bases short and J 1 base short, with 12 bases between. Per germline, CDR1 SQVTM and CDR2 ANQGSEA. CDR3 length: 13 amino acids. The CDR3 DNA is TGCAGCGTTTTTGGGCAGGGATCCTACGAGCAGTACTTC. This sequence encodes CSVFGQGSYEQYF.

Here the CDR3 reads CASSLAILAGGLDTQYF. The CDR3 nucleotides are TGTGCCAGCAGCTTAGCGATCCTAGCGGGAGGGTTGGATACGCAGTATTTT. The J gene is TRBJ2-3, the V gene TRBV7-9; 12 nucleotides line up with TRBD2. The CDR3 has 17 amino acids. V was clipped by 0 bases and J by 6 bases; unmatched bases: 7. Per germline, CDR1 SEHNR and CDR2 FQNEAQ (reference sequence).

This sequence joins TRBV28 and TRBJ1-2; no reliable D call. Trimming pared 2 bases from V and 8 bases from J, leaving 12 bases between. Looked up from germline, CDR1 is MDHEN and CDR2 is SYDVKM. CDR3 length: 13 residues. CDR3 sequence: CASSLKPIRGYTF. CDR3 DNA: TGTGCCAGCAGTTTAAAACCTATCCGGGGCTACACCTTC.

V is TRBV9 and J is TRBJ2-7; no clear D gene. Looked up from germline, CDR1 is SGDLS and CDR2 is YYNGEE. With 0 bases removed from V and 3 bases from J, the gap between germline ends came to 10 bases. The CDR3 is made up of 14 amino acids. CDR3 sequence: CASSVGRGGYEQYF. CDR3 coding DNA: TGTGCCAGCAGCGTAGGACGTGGCGGCTACGAGCAGTACTTC.

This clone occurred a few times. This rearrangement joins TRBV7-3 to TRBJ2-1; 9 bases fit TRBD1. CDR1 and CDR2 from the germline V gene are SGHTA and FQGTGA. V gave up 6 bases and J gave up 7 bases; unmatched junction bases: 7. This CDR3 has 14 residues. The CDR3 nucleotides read TGTGCCAGCAGGAGGACAGGGGACGCGAATGAGCAGTTCTTC. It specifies CASRRTGDANEQFF.

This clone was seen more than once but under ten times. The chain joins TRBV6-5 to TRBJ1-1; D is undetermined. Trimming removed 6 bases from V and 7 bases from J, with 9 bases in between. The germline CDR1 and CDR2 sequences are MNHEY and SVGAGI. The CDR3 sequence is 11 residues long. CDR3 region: CASSSWGEAFF. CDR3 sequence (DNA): TGTGCCAGCAGCTCGTGGGGTGAAGCTTTCTTT.

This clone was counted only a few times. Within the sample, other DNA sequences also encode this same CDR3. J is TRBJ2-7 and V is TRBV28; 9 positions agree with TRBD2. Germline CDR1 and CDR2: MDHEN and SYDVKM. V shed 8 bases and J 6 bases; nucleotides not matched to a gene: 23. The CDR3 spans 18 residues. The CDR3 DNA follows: TGTGCCAGCCGCGCTCTGGCGGCTGCGGGAGGGCTCTCCGCCGAGCAGTACTTC. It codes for CASRALAAAGGLSAEQYF.

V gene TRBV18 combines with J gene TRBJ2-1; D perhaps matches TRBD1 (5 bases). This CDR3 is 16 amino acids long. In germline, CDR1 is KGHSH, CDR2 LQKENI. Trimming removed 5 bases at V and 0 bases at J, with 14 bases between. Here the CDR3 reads CASSAQGTHSYNEQFF. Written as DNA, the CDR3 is TGTGCCAGCTCAGCCCAGGGCACCCACTCCTACAATGAGCAGTTCTTC.

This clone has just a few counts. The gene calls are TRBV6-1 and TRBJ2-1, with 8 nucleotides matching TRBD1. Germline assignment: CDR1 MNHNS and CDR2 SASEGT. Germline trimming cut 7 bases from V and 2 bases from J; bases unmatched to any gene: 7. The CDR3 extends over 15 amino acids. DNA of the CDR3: TGTGCCAGCACCGAAGACAGGGGCCCCTACAATGAGCAGTTCTTC. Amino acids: CASTEDRGPYNEQFF.

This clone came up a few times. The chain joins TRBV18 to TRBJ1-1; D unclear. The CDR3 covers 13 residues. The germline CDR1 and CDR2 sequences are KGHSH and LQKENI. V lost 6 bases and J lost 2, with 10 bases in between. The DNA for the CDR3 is TGTGCCAGCTCCCCCACGGCTAACACTGAAGCTTTCTTT. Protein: CASSPTANTEAFF.